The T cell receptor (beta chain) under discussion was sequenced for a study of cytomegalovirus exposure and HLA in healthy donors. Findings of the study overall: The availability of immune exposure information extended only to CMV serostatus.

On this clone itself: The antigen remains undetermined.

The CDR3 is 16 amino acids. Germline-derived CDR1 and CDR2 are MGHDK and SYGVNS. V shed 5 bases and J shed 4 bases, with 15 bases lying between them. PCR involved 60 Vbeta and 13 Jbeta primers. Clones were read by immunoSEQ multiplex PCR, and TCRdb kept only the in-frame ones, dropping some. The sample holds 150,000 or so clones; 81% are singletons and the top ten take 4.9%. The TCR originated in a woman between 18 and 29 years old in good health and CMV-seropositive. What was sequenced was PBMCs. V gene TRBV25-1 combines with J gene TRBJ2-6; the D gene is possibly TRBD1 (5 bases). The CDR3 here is CASSLPAGYGANVLTF. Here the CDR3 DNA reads TGTGCCAGCAGTTTACCAGCAGGGTACGGGGCCAACGTCCTGACTTTC.